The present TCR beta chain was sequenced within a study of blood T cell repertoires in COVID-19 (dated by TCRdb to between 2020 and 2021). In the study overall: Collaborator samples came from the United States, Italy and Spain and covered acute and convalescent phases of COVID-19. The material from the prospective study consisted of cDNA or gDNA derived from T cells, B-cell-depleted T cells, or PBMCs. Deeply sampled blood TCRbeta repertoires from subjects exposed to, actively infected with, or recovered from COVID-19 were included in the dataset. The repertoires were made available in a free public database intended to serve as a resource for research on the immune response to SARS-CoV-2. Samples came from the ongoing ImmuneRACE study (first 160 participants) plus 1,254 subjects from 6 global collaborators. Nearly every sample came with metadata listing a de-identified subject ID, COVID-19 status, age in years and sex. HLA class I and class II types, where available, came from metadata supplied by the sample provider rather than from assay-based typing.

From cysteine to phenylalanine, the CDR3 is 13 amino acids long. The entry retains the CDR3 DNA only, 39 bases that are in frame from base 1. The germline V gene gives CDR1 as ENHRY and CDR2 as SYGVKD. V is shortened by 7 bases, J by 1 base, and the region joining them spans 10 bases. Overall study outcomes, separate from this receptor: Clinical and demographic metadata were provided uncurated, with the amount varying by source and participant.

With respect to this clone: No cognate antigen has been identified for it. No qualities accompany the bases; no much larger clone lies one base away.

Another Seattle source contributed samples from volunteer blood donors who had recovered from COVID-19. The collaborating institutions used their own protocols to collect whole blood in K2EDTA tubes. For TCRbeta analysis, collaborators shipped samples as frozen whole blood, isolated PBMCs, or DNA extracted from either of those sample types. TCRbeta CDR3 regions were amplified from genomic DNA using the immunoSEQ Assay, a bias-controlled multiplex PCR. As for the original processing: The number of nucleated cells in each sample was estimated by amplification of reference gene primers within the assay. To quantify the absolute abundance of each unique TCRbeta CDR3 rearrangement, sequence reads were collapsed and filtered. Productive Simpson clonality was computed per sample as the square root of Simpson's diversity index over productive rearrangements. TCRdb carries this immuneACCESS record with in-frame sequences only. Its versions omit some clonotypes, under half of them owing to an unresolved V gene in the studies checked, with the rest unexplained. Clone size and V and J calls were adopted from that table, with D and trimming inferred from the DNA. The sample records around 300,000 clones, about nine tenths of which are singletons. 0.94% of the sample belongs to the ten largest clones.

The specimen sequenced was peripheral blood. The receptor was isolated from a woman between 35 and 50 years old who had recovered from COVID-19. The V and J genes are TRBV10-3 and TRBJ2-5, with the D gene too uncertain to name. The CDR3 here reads CAITTQPQETQYF. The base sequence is TGTGCCATCACCACACAGCCCCAAGAGACCCAGTACTTC.